The entry that follows covers one T cell receptor (beta chain) sequence. The antigen is not known. This record belongs to a study of shared clonotypes between healthy human individuals. Naivety among CD8 cells was defined by CD45RO negativity and positive CCR7 selection, thereby excluding terminally differentiated effector memory CD45RA+ cells. The repertoire was sequenced with immunoSEQ multiplex PCR; TCRdb's copy has only in-frame clones and lacks some. The repertoire consists of around 2,000,000 clones, with over 85% occurring once and the leading ten covering approximately 1.2%. Broader study findings: Few donors limited the genetic and exposure-history diversity represented. The sharing of 5% to 6.5% of naive CD4 clonotypes was seen across a handful of donors.

Germline CDR1 and CDR2: MGHRA and YSYEKL. This CDR3 region has 15 residues. V was pared by 1 base and J by 3 bases, with 5 bases of the junction left unmatched. The sequence was obtained from a man between 18 and 35 years old in good health. V is TRBV4-1 and J is TRBJ2-7; 8 positions match TRBD1. Sequenced: naive CD8+ T cells sorted from blood. The DNA of the CDR3 is TGCGCCAGCAGCCAAGCAAGTGGACAGGGCTACGAGCAGTACTTC. Amino acids: CASSQASGQGYEQYF.